Here is one TCR beta chain with its context. This sample was taken from a study of blood T cell repertoires in COVID-19. Donors were grouped by their self-reported clinical history. The study counted Cohort 3 donors as recovered given two negative PCRs, clearance, or symptom resolution. Clones were read by immunoSEQ multiplex PCR, and TCRdb kept only the in-frame ones, dropping some. The sample includes roughly 250,000 clones, more than 75% of them seen just once. The sample consisted of PBMCs or T cells enriched from blood (not recorded which). This sequence originates from a woman in her fifties or sixties who had recovered from COVID-19.

The CDR3, as DNA: TGTGCCAGCAGCGTATTTTCGGGAGAAGAGACCCAGTACTTC. It is translated as CASSVFSGEETQYF. The V gene is TRBV9, the J gene TRBJ2-5; the D gene is possibly TRBD2 (6 bases). The CDR3 runs 14 residues. V was pared by 1 base and J by 3 bases, with 10 bases between. CDR1 and CDR2 (germline): SGDLS, YYNGEE.